Listed below are T cell receptor beta chains from one sample, sequenced in a study of T cell repertoires in cytomegalovirus infection. TCRdb re-called the reads through MiXCR, storing one row per CDR3 protein. The sample has 250,000 to 300,000 distinct CDR3 sequences, 20% to 30% seen once; the top ten hold roughly 14%. Sequencing was carried out using PBMCs. The origin of the receptors is a human donor in good health (CMV status not recorded). Some clones in this sample may be carry-over from other donors' samples. CDR3s include the opening cysteine and the closing phenylalanine or tryptophan. The D gene is left open where the match is weak. Clone size is shown for a subset of rows, as once, few, many or a class of expanded clone.

TRBJ2-2	-	TRBV27	medium-sized	CASSPYTGELFF	TGTGCCAGCAGTCCCTACACCGGGGAGCTGTTTTTT
TRBJ2-7	TRBD1	TRBV30	few	CAWGTGRLDEQYF	TGTGCCTGGGGGACAGGGAGATTGGACGAGCAGTACTTC
TRBJ1-2	TRBD1	TRBV12-3/TRBV12-4	few	CASSVDRDYGYTF	TGTGCCAGCAGTGTGGACAGGGACTATGGCTACACCTTC
TRBJ1-6	TRBD1	TRBV11-2	-	CASSDWTGQSPLHF	TGTGCCAGCAGCGACTGGACAGGGCAATCACCCCTCCACTTT
TRBJ2-1	TRBD1	TRBV14	-	CASSQEAGGLSYNEQFF	TGTGCCAGCAGCCAAGAGGCAGGGGGCCTCTCCTACAATGAGCAGTTCTTC
TRBJ2-4	TRBD2	TRBV2	many	CASNRLAGGVQTKNIQYF	TGTGCCAGCAACAGACTAGCGGGGGGCGTCCAGACCAAAAACATTCAGTACTTC
TRBJ1-2	TRBD1	TRBV29-1	-	CSVEAGQGFYGYTF	TGCAGCGTTGAAGCGGGACAGGGCTTCTATGGCTACACCTTC
TRBJ2-3	TRBD2	TRBV7-2	many	CASSSLRRGVGTDTQYF	TGTGCCAGCAGCTCCCTGAGGCGGGGGGTAGGAACAGATACGCAGTATTTT
TRBJ2-7	-	TRBV7-8	-	CASSLAVGTGYEQNF	TGTGCCAGCAGCTTAGCGGTGGGGACGGGATACGAGCAGAACTTC
TRBJ1-3	TRBD1	TRBV6-1	many	CASRAGTGGNGNTIYF	TGTGCCAGCAGGGCCGGGACAGGGGGCAATGGAAACACCATATATTTT
TRBJ2-7	-	TRBV28	-	CASSPQSGKRFEQYF	TGTGCCAGCAGTCCGCAAAGTGGGAAGCGGTTCGAGCAGTACTTC
TRBJ2-2	-	TRBV5-1	-	CASSSKPSGTGELFF	TGCGCCAGCAGCTCGAAACCCTCGGGGACCGGGGAGCTGTTTTTT
TRBJ1-2	-	TRBV25-1	-	CASSDGPGDGYTF	TGTGCCAGCAGTGATGGACCAGGGGATGGCTACACCTTC
TRBJ2-3	-	TRBV12-3/TRBV12-4	-	CASSLVGPDTQYF	TGTGCCAGCAGTCTCGTCGGACCAGATACGCAGTATTTT
TRBJ2-2	TRBD1	TRBV7-2	few	CASSSGTVTTGELFF	TGTGCCAGCAGCTCAGGGACAGTAACTACCGGGGAGCTGTTTTTT
TRBJ1-1	-	TRBV6-1	few	CASSFGREAFF	TGTGCCAGCAGTTTCGGTAGGGAAGCTTTCTTT
TRBJ2-5	TRBD2	TRBV28	-	CASSFYGGAGPGETQYF	TGTGCCAGCAGTTTTTACGGGGGGGCCGGACCTGGGGAGACCCAGTACTTC
TRBJ2-1	-	TRBV20-1	many	CSAREPGVGGFNNEQFF	TGCAGTGCTAGAGAGCCGGGGGTAGGAGGGTTTAACAATGAGCAGTTCTTC
TRBJ1-2	-	TRBV2	-	CASSEARNSLTF	TGTGCCAGCAGTGAAGCCCGGAACAGCCTCACCTTC
TRBJ2-7	-	TRBV2	-	CASLIQGGSYEQYF	TGTGCCAGCCTGATACAGGGAGGGTCCTACGAGCAGTACTTC
TRBJ2-2	TRBD1	TRBV12-3/TRBV12-4	-	CASRTQGAAGELFF	TGTGCCAGCAGAACACAGGGGGCCGCCGGGGAGCTGTTTTTT
TRBJ2-3	TRBD1	TRBV25-1	-	CARPATGSFWDTDTQYF	TGTGCCAGACCAGCGACAGGGTCTTTTTGGGACACAGATACGCAGTATTTT
TRBJ2-1	TRBD2	TRBV2	-	CASIRLAGGSNYGEQFF	TGTGCCAGCATCAGACTAGCGGGGGGCTCGAATTACGGTGAGCAGTTCTTC
TRBJ2-5	-	TRBV20-1	-	CSALPHSRETQYF	TGCAGTGCTTTACCCCACTCACGGGAGACCCAGTACTTC
TRBJ2-7	-	TRBV6-8	-	CASSYSFEGEQYF	TGTGCCAGCAGTTACTCCTTTGAGGGCGAGCAGTACTTC
TRBJ2-4	TRBD2	TRBV12-3/TRBV12-4	few	CASSFAGETSGQYF	TGTGCCAGCAGTTTCGCAGGCGAGACTAGCGGGCAGTACTTC
TRBJ2-5	-	TRBV7-9	-	CASSSDVWQLQETQYF	TGTGCCAGCAGCTCAGACGTGTGGCAGTTGCAGGAGACCCAGTACTTC
TRBJ2-2	TRBD1	TRBV7-2	few	CASSLYPIRQGLNTGELFF	TGTGCCAGCAGCTTATACCCCATACGACAGGGTCTAAACACCGGGGAGCTGTTTTTT
TRBJ2-1	-	TRBV27	-	CASSYGRSNEQFF	TGTGCCAGCAGTTATGGTCGTAGCAATGAGCAGTTCTTC
TRBJ2-7	TRBD1	TRBV28	-	CASSSTGTLSYEQYF	TGTGCCAGCAGTTCGACAGGGACCCTCTCCTACGAGCAGTACTTC
TRBJ2-7	TRBD2	TRBV6-5	-	CASSSPLGGGSYEQYF	TGTGCCAGCAGTTCCCCTCTGGGCGGGGGTTCCTACGAGCAGTACTTC
TRBJ1-3	-	TRBV7-2	many	CASSVTGPGNTIYF	TGTGCCAGCAGCGTAACAGGGCCTGGAAACACCATATATTTT
TRBJ2-5	-	TRBV7-9	-	CASSPGTVNQETQYF	TGTGCCAGCAGCCCCGGGACCGTCAACCAAGAGACCCAGTACTTC
TRBJ2-2	TRBD2	TRBV28	-	CASSLLLAGRTGELFF	TGTGCCAGCAGTTTATTATTAGCGGGCCGAACCGGGGAGCTGTTTTTT
TRBJ1-5	-	TRBV2	-	CASTVPGQPQHF	TGTGCCAGCACGGTCCCGGGGCAGCCCCAGCATTTT
TRBJ2-1	-	TRBV7-2	-	CANSMTRNNEQFF	TGTGCCAATTCGATGACAAGGAATAATGAGCAGTTCTTC
TRBJ2-3	TRBD2	TRBV11-2	few	CASSLGLAGVEDTQYF	TGTGCCAGCAGCTTAGGGCTAGCGGGAGTAGAAGATACGCAGTATTTT
TRBJ2-7	TRBD2	TRBV20-1	-	CSALGLAGAYEQYF	TGCAGTGCCCTCGGGCTAGCGGGAGCGTACGAGCAGTACTTC
TRBJ2-5	-	TRBV7-9	-	CASSPRTFPQETQYF	TGTGCCAGCAGCCCCAGGACCTTCCCCCAGGAGACCCAGTACTTC
TRBJ2-3	TRBD1	TRBV30	few	CAWRRQGGPSTDTQYF	TGTGCCTGGAGAAGACAGGGGGGACCTAGCACAGATACGCAGTATTTT
TRBJ1-2	-	TRBV28	few	CATPLGAEGGYTF	TGTGCCACCCCCCTGGGGGCCGAGGGTGGCTACACCTTC
TRBJ1-5	TRBD1	TRBV7-8	many	CASSSSDRDRQPQHF	TGTGCCAGCAGCTCCTCCGACAGGGACAGGCAGCCCCAGCATTTT
TRBJ2-1	TRBD1	TRBV20-1	-	CSADRGRSSYNEQFF	TGCAGTGCTGACAGGGGCCGCAGCTCCTACAATGAGCAGTTCTTC
TRBJ2-5	TRBD2	TRBV7-2	many	CASSLDSSGGAETQYF	TGTGCCAGCAGCTTAGATTCTAGCGGGGGGGCCGAGACCCAGTACTTC
TRBJ2-7	TRBD1	TRBV10-3	few	CAISESGQGAYEQYF	TGTGCCATCAGTGAGTCGGGACAGGGGGCCTACGAGCAGTACTTC
TRBJ2-3	TRBD1	TRBV10-3	few	CAIRQGVADTQYF	TGTGCCATCAGGCAGGGGGTTGCAGATACGCAGTATTTT
TRBJ1-3	-	TRBV12-3/TRBV12-4	many	CASSFLSGNTIYF	TGTGCCAGCAGTTTCCTCTCTGGAAACACCATATATTTT
TRBJ2-5	TRBD1	TRBV20-1	-	CSAKDRGVTQYF	TGCAGTGCTAAAGACAGGGGGGTGACCCAGTACTTC
TRBJ1-2	-	TRBV28	-	CASEPGAYGYTF	TGTGCCAGTGAGCCGGGGGCATATGGCTACACCTTC
TRBJ2-7	-	TRBV9	-	CASSVGPDSYEQYF	TGTGCCAGCAGCGTGGGACCAGACTCCTACGAGCAGTACTTC
TRBJ2-7	TRBD2	TRBV12-3/TRBV12-4	-	CASLMGGVSYEQYF	TGTGCCAGCTTAATGGGGGGGGTTTCCTACGAGCAGTACTTC
TRBJ2-1	TRBD1	TRBV9	few	CASSRTGPSSYNEQFF	TGTGCCAGCAGCCGGACAGGCCCGAGCTCCTACAATGAGCAGTTCTTC
TRBJ1-2	-	TRBV7-2	few	CASSIQGNQANYGYTF	TGTGCCAGCAGCATACAGGGAAACCAAGCTAACTATGGCTACACCTTC
TRBJ2-3	TRBD2	TRBV20-1	-	CSGAPLAGMTDTQYF	TGCAGTGGGGCCCCCCTAGCGGGAATGACAGATACGCAGTATTTT
TRBJ2-6	TRBD2	TRBV4-3	few	CASTLIAGAGANVLTF	TGCGCCAGCACCCTCATAGCGGGAGCTGGGGCCAACGTCCTGACTTTC
TRBJ1-5	-	TRBV20-1	-	CSARKGSEASQPQHF	TGCAGTGCTAGAAAGGGGTCAGAGGCATCGCAGCCCCAGCATTTT
TRBJ2-1	TRBD2	TRBV7-2	-	CASVISGSYYNEQFF	TGTGCCAGCGTTATAAGCGGGAGCTACTACAATGAGCAGTTCTTC
TRBJ1-2	-	TRBV29-1	few	CSVEPPGVGGYTF	TGCAGCGTTGAACCTCCGGGCGTGGGTGGCTACACCTTC
TRBJ1-6	-	TRBV7-2	few	CASSLLQFNSPLHF	TGTGCCAGCAGCTTATTACAGTTTAATTCACCCCTCCACTTT
TRBJ2-1	TRBD2	TRBV7-8	many	CASSIGLAGGNEQFF	TGTGCCAGCAGCATTGGACTAGCGGGAGGGAATGAGCAGTTCTTC